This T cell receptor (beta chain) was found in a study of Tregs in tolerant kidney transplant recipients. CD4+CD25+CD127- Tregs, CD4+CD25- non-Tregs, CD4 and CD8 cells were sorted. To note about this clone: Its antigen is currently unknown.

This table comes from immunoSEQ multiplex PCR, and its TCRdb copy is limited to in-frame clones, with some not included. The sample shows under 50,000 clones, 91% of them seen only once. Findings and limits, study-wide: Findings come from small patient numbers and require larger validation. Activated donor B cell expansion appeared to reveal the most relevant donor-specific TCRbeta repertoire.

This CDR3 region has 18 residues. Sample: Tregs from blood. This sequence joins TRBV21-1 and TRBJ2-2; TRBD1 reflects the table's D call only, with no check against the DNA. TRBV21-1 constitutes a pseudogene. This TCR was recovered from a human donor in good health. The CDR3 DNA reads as TGTGCCAGCAAACCTTTTGGAAGGGGACAGGGGGCGACGGGGGAGCTGTTTTTT. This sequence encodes CASKPFGRGQGATGELFF.